One sample yielded the 18 T cell receptor beta chains listed below, sequenced in a study of shared clonotypes between healthy human individuals. Measured with immunoSEQ multiplex PCR; TCRdb has only the in-frame clones, and not every one. The table lists some 1,600,000 clones, nearly 99% of them singletons, with roughly 0.42% in the top ten. Input material: naive CD4+ T cells sorted from blood. Subset meaning: CD45RA+ positively selected. Source of these receptors: a man aged 30 to 39 in good health.

The rearrangement joins TRBV27 to TRBJ2-7; TRBD1 aligns across 7 bases. V lost 4 bases and J lost 5; bases outside the gene matches: 8. The germline V gene has CDR1 MNHEY and CDR2 SMNVEV (reference sequence). The CDR3 is 14 amino acids. CDR3 region: CASSSDRVKNEQYF. The CDR3 DNA reads TGTGCCAGCAGTTCCGACAGGGTAAAGAACGAGCAGTACTTC.

This rearrangement joins TRBV5-1 to TRBJ2-4; D not resolved. The CDR3 runs 17 residues. Germline V lookup: CDR1 SGHRS, CDR2 YFSETQ. The V end lost 0 bases, the J end lost 0 bases, and 13 bases lay between the germline ends. As DNA, the CDR3 is TGCGCCAGCAGCTTGGCCCCCCGACCTGGAGCCAAAAACATTCAGTACTTC. Protein product: CASSLAPRPGAKNIQYF. Full variable domain (remainder filled in from reference TRBV5-1 and TRBJ2-4): KAGVTQTPRYLIKTRGQQVTLSCSPISGHRSVSWYQQTPGQGLQFLFEYFSETQRNKGNFPGRFSGRQFSNSRSEMNVSTLELGDSALYLCASSLAPRPGAKNIQYFGAGTRLSVL.

Regarding this clone: This specimen includes other DNA sequences encoding the same CDR3. This chain uses TRBV7-7 with TRBJ2-2; 7 bases match TRBD1. CDR1 is SSHAT and CDR2 is FNYEAQ in the germline V gene (reference sequence). The CDR3 totals 14 residues. J lost 3 bases, V lost 5 bases, and 3 bases had no gene match. This CDR3 is CASSRGTDTGELFF. The CDR3 region has the DNA TGTGCCAGCAGCCGAGGGACAGACACCGGGGAGCTGTTTTTT. Combining the CDR3 with reference TRBV7-7 and TRBJ2-2 gives the whole variable domain GAGVSQSPRYKVTKRGQDVTLRCDPISSHATLYWYQQALGQGPEFLTYFNYEAQPDKSGLPSDRFSAERPEGSISTLTIQRTEQRDSAMYRCASSRGTDTGELFFGEGSRLTVL.

This rearrangement joins TRBV4-1 to TRBJ2-2; no clear D. The CDR3 has 17 amino acids. Germline CDR1 MGHRA, CDR2 YSYEKL. The V gene lost 0 bases and the J gene lost 6 bases, with 17 bases spanning the gap. This CDR3 reads CASSQEGRLSPAGELFF. The CDR3 DNA reads TGCGCCAGCAGCCAAGAAGGGCGGTTATCCCCGGCCGGGGAGCTGTTTTTT.

The rearrangement links TRBV5-1 to TRBJ2-1, with 8 bases identical to TRBD2. Germline CDR1 is SGHRS and CDR2 is YFSETQ. The CDR3 contains 15 residues. V trimming: 1 base; J trimming: 6 bases; junction bases outside the gene matches: 6. CDR3 coding DNA: TGCGCCAGCAGCTTGTCAATAGCGGGAAGCAATGAGCAGTTCTTC. It is translated as CASSLSIAGSNEQFF.

V is TRBV2 and J is TRBJ2-2; 9 nucleotides line up with TRBD2. V gave up 7 bases and J gave up 7 bases; unmatched junction bases: 7. In germline, CDR1 is SNHLY, CDR2 FYNNEI. This CDR3 contains 14 residues. The CDR3 DNA follows: TGTGCCAGCAATACTCTAGCGGGAATCGGGGAGCTGTTTTTT. Protein: CASNTLAGIGELFF.

The rearrangement links TRBV29-1 to TRBJ2-1; TRBD2 agrees at 13 bases. In germline, CDR1 is SQVTM, CDR2 ANQGSEA. V dropped 6 bases and J dropped 5; count of bases not matched to a gene: 7. The CDR3 spans 15 residues. CDR3 nucleotide sequence: TGCAGCGTACACCCGGGACTAGCGGGAAACAATGAGCAGTTCTTC. Encoded protein: CSVHPGLAGNNEQFF.

The genes are TRBV29-1 and TRBJ2-7, with TRBD2 matching over 9 bases. V shed 5 bases and J 1 base; nucleotides not matched to a gene: 6. This CDR3 has 14 amino acids. From germline, CDR1 is SQVTM and CDR2 ANQGSEA. The CDR3 region is CSVSGLAQSYEQYF. DNA of the CDR3: TGCAGCGTTAGTGGACTAGCGCAATCCTACGAGCAGTACTTC.

The gene calls are TRBV28 and TRBJ2-2; 7 nucleotides agree with TRBD1. CDR1 is MDHEN and CDR2 is SYDVKM in the germline V gene. The CDR3 spans 14 residues. V dropped 8 bases and J dropped 0; count of bases not matched to a gene: 3. CDR3 nucleotides: TGTGCCAGCTTACAGGGGTCGAACACCGGGGAGCTGTTTTTT. This translates into CASLQGSNTGELFF.

Worth noting for this clone: The same CDR3 also results from other DNA sequences found in this sample. The chain uses TRBV30 and TRBJ1-5; perhaps TRBD1 as D (5 bases). Germline lookup yields CDR1 GTSNPN and CDR2 SVGIG (reference sequence). V was shortened by 0 bases and J by 5 bases, with 8 bases between the two germline ends. This CDR3 spans 13 amino acids. The CDR3: CAWSVQVDQPQHF. CDR3 in DNA: TGTGCCTGGAGTGTACAGGTTGATCAGCCCCAGCATTTT.

Worth noting for this clone: Other DNA sequences in this specimen translate into the identical CDR3. The V gene is TRBV2, the J gene TRBJ2-1; TRBD1 matches at 8 bases. The trim removed 8 bases at V and 6 bases at J, leaving 0 bases unmatched. CDR3 size: 11 residues. Looked up from germline, CDR1 is SNHLY and CDR2 is FYNNEI. For the CDR3, the DNA is TGTGCCAGCGGGACAGGCAATGAGCAGTTCTTC. Encoded protein: CASGTGNEQFF.

J is TRBJ1-4 and V is TRBV4-1; no reliable D call. V was clipped by 4 bases and J by 11 bases, with 29 bases between them. The CDR3 has 18 amino acids. The V gene's germline CDR1 is MGHRA and CDR2 YSYEKL. The CDR3 spells CASSLQSPAGPGGGKLFF. As DNA, the CDR3 is TGCGCCAGCAGCCTTCAGAGCCCTGCAGGTCCCGGAGGTGGTAAACTGTTTTTT.

The V and J genes are TRBV28 and TRBJ2-1, with 13 bases lining up with TRBD2. Germline CDR1 and CDR2: MDHEN and SYDVKM. The CDR3 totals 23 residues. V was pared by 3 bases and J by 0 bases, with 20 bases of the junction left unmatched. CDR3 loop: CASSFPGARKGTSGISSYNEQFF. In DNA form, the CDR3 reads TGTGCCAGCAGTTTCCCGGGGGCGCGTAAGGGGACTAGCGGGATAAGCTCCTACAATGAGCAGTTCTTC.

This clone has a single count. The chain carries TRBV7-7 and TRBJ2-2; 9 positions agree with TRBD2. The CDR3 consists of 10 residues. Looked up from germline, CDR1 is SSHAT and CDR2 is FNYEAQ (reference sequence). The CDR3 spells CASGGGELFF. CDR3 DNA: TGTGCTAGCGGGGGCGGGGAGCTGTTTTTT. The whole variable domain, remainder taken from reference TRBV7-7 and TRBJ2-2, is GAGVSQSPRYKVTKRGQDVTLRCDPISSHATLYWYQQALGQGPEFLTYFNYEAQPDKSGLPSDRFSAERPEGSISTLTIQRTEQRDSAMYRCASGGGELFFGEGSRLTVL.

The V and J genes are TRBV7-3 and TRBJ2-2; D is uncertain. V lost 2 bases and J lost 1, with 14 bases in between. Germline CDR1 is SGHTA and CDR2 is FQGTGA. The CDR3 length is 17 residues. The CDR3 is CASSLLPDLQNTGELFF. The DNA of the CDR3 is TGTGCCAGCAGCTTACTCCCTGACTTACAGAACACCGGGGAGCTGTTTTTT.

This clone has a single count. V gene TRBV29-1 combines with J gene TRBJ2-2; no clear D. The V gene lost 6 bases and the J gene lost 3 bases, with 11 bases spanning the gap. The CDR3 contains 13 residues. Germline V gene sequence: CDR1 SQVTM, CDR2 ANQGSEA. The CDR3 DNA is TGCAGCGTAGGACGGAGCCACACCGGGGAGCTGTTTTTT. Translation gives CSVGRSHTGELFF.

The V gene is TRBV5-1, the J gene TRBJ2-6; 8 bases match TRBD1. The ends lost 0 bases at V and 0 bases at J; junction bases unmatched: 8. Germline V lookup: CDR1 SGHRS, CDR2 YFSETQ. This CDR3 contains 19 residues. CDR3 protein: CASSLGPTGVGSGANVLTF. In nucleotides, the CDR3 is TGCGCCAGCAGCTTGGGTCCGACAGGGGTGGGCTCTGGGGCCAACGTCCTGACTTTC.

The V call is TRBV4-1, the J call TRBJ1-4, with D perhaps TRBD1 (5 bases). With 2 bases removed from V and 7 bases from J, the gap between germline ends came to 17 bases. This CDR3 has 16 amino acids. Germline-derived CDR1 and CDR2 are MGHRA and YSYEKL. CDR3 protein: CASSQLNGGPGEKLFF. DNA for the CDR3: TGCGCCAGCAGCCAACTGAATGGGGGACCGGGTGAAAAACTGTTTTTT.